Listed below are T cell receptor beta chains from one sample, sequenced in a study of T-cell reconstitution after alpha-beta-depleted transplantation in children. TCRdb redid the calling of the PCR reads with MiXCR, one entry per CDR3 protein. The table includes 200,000 to 250,000 distinct CDR3 sequences, about 6.6% detected once. The sample was PBMCs, taken before TCRalphabeta/CD19-depleted stem cell transplant. These TCRs come from a boy aged 2 to 10 with acute lymphoblastic leukemia, due to receive a stem cell transplant. CDR3s include the opening cysteine and the closing phenylalanine or tryptophan. The D gene is left open where the match is weak. Part of the rows lack a size; the others show once, few, many or a class for expanded clones.

few,TRBJ2-3,.,TRBV20-1,CSARDISKNTDTQYF,TGCAGTGCTAGAGATATCTCGAAAAACACAGATACGCAGTATTTT
many,TRBJ2-1,TRBD2,TRBV7-2,CASSLGGGNEQFF,TGTGCCAGCAGTCTCGGGGGGGGCAATGAGCAGTTCTTC
many,TRBJ2-2,.,TRBV12-3/TRBV12-4,CASRISAPGVRTGELFF,TGTGCCAGCAGAATTAGCGCACCGGGTGTGAGAACCGGGGAGCTGTTTTTT
many,TRBJ2-7,TRBD1,TRBV11-2,CASSLVKRTGTYEQYF,TGTGCCAGCAGCTTAGTTAAAAGGACAGGGACCTACGAGCAGTACTTC
few,TRBJ1-1,.,TRBV6-5,CASRYSRGGTEAFF,TGTGCCAGCAGATACAGTAGGGGAGGGACTGAAGCTTTCTTT
many,TRBJ1-4,.,TRBV5-1,CASSLVPVGKLFF,TGCGCCAGCAGCTTGGTCCCGGTTGGAAAACTGTTTTTT
many,TRBJ1-2,.,TRBV6-1,CASSPQVWGTNYGYTF,TGTGCCAGCAGCCCTCAAGTGTGGGGGACCAACTATGGCTACACCTTC
few,TRBJ2-1,.,TRBV4-3,CASSQVGGGSYNEQFF,TGCGCCAGCAGCCAAGTCGGCGGAGGCTCCTACAATGAGCAGTTCTTC
many,TRBJ2-3,TRBD1,TRBV7-9,CASSSQGQPPDTQYF,TGTGCCAGCAGTTCACAGGGACAGCCACCAGATACGCAGTATTTT
few,TRBJ2-1,TRBD2,TRBV5-1,CASSLTGTRVYNEQFF,TGCGCCAGCAGCTTAACCGGGACTAGGGTTTACAATGAGCAGTTCTTC
many,TRBJ1-1,TRBD1,TRBV2,CASSGTGGRSTEAFF,TGTGCCAGCAGTGGGACAGGGGGACGGAGCACTGAAGCTTTCTTT
.,TRBJ2-7,.,TRBV20-1,CSARPPGVGYRYEQYF,TGCAGTGCTAGACCTCCCGGGGTGGGGTATCGCTACGAGCAGTACTTC
many,TRBJ1-6,TRBD1,TRBV27,CASTSDRGRNSPLHF,TGTGCCAGCACCTCGGACAGGGGTAGGAATTCACCCCTCCACTTT
.,TRBJ1-4,.,TRBV28,CASTRGGRGHEKLFF,TGTGCCAGCACCCGGGGGGGCCGTGGTCATGAAAAACTGTTTTTT
many,TRBJ2-2,TRBD1,TRBV7-9,CASSHLDRGVRTGELFF,TGTGCCAGCAGCCATCTCGACAGGGGCGTAAGGACCGGGGAGCTGTTTTTT
few,TRBJ2-1,.,TRBV4-3,CASSQATRNEQFF,TGCGCCAGCAGCCAAGCGACTAGAAATGAGCAGTTCTTC
many,TRBJ1-2,.,TRBV12-3/TRBV12-4,CASSLGGNYGYTF,TGTGCCAGCAGTTTGGGGGGAAACTATGGCTACACCTTC
few,TRBJ2-2,TRBD2,TRBV14,CASSPLAGVGTGELFF,TGTGCCAGCAGCCCACTAGCGGGGGTCGGCACCGGGGAGCTGTTTTTT
.,TRBJ2-1,.,TRBV3-1,CASSQSDVSYNEQFF,TGTGCCAGCAGTCAGTCGGACGTTTCCTACAATGAGCAGTTCTTC
.,TRBJ2-3,TRBD1,TRBV2,CASTGLRQGVSTDTQYF,TGTGCCAGCACGGGGCTACGACAGGGGGTGTCGACAGATACGCAGTATTTT
many,TRBJ2-1,.,TRBV12-3/TRBV12-4,CASSLGRLLYNEQFF,TGTGCCAGCAGTTTAGGCAGATTGCTTTACAATGAGCAGTTCTTC
many,TRBJ1-1,.,TRBV27,CASSFLANTEAFF,TGTGCCAGCAGTTTCCTGGCGAACACTGAAGCTTTCTTT
.,TRBJ1-1,TRBD1,TRBV7-8,CASRENRDRNTEAFF,TGTGCCAGCAGGGAAAACCGGGACAGGAACACTGAAGCTTTCTTT
once,TRBJ2-3,.,TRBV4-2,CASGPGADTQYF,TGTGCCAGCGGCCCCGGGGCAGATACGCAGTATTTT
many,TRBJ2-6,.,TRBV20-1,CSADRIDSGANVLTF,TGCAGTGCCGACAGAATTGACTCTGGGGCCAACGTCCTGACTTTC
many,TRBJ2-7,.,TRBV29-1,CSVTGNAYEQYF,TGCAGCGTCACAGGGAATGCCTACGAGCAGTACTTC
many,TRBJ2-5,TRBD1,TRBV12-3/TRBV12-4,CASSRAGTGGQETQYF,TGTGCCAGCAGCCGCGCCGGGACAGGGGGCCAAGAGACCCAGTACTTC
many,TRBJ2-2,.,TRBV20-1,CSARVAGYTGELFF,TGCAGTGCTAGAGTGGCGGGCTACACCGGGGAGCTGTTTTTT
.,TRBJ1-1,.,TRBV3-1,CASSASTAGLTEAFF,TGTGCCAGCAGCGCTTCCACGGCGGGCCTCACTGAAGCTTTCTTT
many,TRBJ2-7,TRBD1,TRBV29-1,CSVATGQGYEQYF,TGCAGCGTCGCTACGGGACAGGGCTACGAGCAGTACTTC
.,TRBJ2-3,.,TRBV7-2,CASSPHLPRVSTDTQYF,TGTGCCAGCAGCCCCCACTTACCTCGGGTTTCCACAGATACGCAGTATTTT
few,TRBJ1-6,.,TRBV28,CASKEGTGSSYNSPLHF,TGTGCCAGCAAAGAGGGCACAGGGAGCTCCTATAATTCACCCCTCCACTTT
many,TRBJ2-1,TRBD2,TRBV9,CASSVGYKRGVRNNEQFF,TGTGCCAGCAGCGTAGGGTATAAGCGGGGGGTTAGGAACAATGAGCAGTTCTTC
.,TRBJ2-1,.,TRBV11-3,CASSPRGDNEQFF,TGTGCCAGCAGCCCCCGAGGCGACAATGAGCAGTTCTTC
many,TRBJ2-5,.,TRBV7-2,CASNFGTRETQYF,TGTGCCAGCAACTTCGGGACCAGGGAGACCCAGTACTTC
many,TRBJ2-3,.,TRBV28,CASGSRDAADTQYF,TGTGCCAGCGGAAGCAGGGACGCCGCAGATACGCAGTATTTT
few,TRBJ2-7,.,TRBV28,CASSLAPFYEQYF,TGTGCCAGCAGTTTAGCCCCTTTCTACGAGCAGTACTTC
.,TRBJ2-3,.,TRBV20-1,CSASQGPDTQYF,TGCAGTGCTAGCCAGGGGCCTGATACGCAGTATTTT
.,TRBJ1-5,.,TRBV19,CASRRTASNQPQHF,TGTGCCAGTAGGAGGACGGCTAGCAATCAGCCCCAGCATTTT
.,TRBJ2-1,.,TRBV7-8,CASSLSSPRNEQFF,TGTGCCAGCAGCTTGTCTAGCCCGAGGAATGAGCAGTTCTTC
many,TRBJ2-7,.,TRBV6-1,CASRNSGSYEQYF,TGTGCCAGCAGGAACTCAGGGAGCTACGAGCAGTACTTC
.,TRBJ2-1,.,TRBV7-9,CASSLGVGLAYNEQFF,TGTGCCAGCAGCTTAGGGGTGGGGCTAGCCTACAATGAGCAGTTCTTC
.,TRBJ2-7,TRBD1,TRBV28,CASLSGTGGHEQYF,TGTGCCAGTCTCTCGGGGACAGGGGGCCACGAGCAGTACTTC
many,TRBJ1-4,TRBD1,TRBV12-3/TRBV12-4,CASSPGTGRSTNEKLFF,TGTGCCAGCAGTCCCGGGACAGGGAGGAGCACTAATGAAAAACTGTTTTTT
few,TRBJ1-1,TRBD1,TRBV14,CASSQADRGILEAFF,TGTGCCAGCAGCCAAGCGGACAGGGGGATCCTTGAAGCTTTCTTT
.,TRBJ2-5,.,TRBV2,CASSPRDSVYQETQYF,TGTGCCAGCAGCCCCCGGGACTCAGTGTACCAAGAGACCCAGTACTTC
.,TRBJ1-5,TRBD1,TRBV30,CAWSSNRGWQPQHF,TGTGCCTGGAGTAGTAACAGGGGGTGGCAGCCCCAGCATTTT
many,TRBJ1-1,.,TRBV6-5,CASSPSDVGTMNTEAFF,TGTGCCAGCAGTCCCTCGGACGTGGGCACGATGAACACTGAAGCTTTCTTT
few,TRBJ2-5,TRBD1,TRBV5-1,CASSTGTGGLETQYF,TGCGCCAGCAGCACCGGGACAGGGGGCCTGGAGACCCAGTACTTC
many,TRBJ2-3,.,TRBV28,CASRIPQGAADTQYF,TGTGCCAGCAGAATTCCCCAGGGTGCCGCAGATACGCAGTATTTT
many,TRBJ1-2,.,TRBV7-9,CASGYSTGYRYGYTF,TGTGCCAGCGGATATTCAACGGGGTATAGGTATGGCTACACCTTC
few,TRBJ2-7,.,TRBV4-2,CASGAGLEQYF,TGTGCCAGCGGCGCGGGGCTCGAGCAGTACTTC
many,TRBJ2-7,.,TRBV29-1,CSVTLPGLTYEQYF,TGCAGCGTGACCTTACCGGGCCTAACCTACGAGCAGTACTTC
many,TRBJ1-2,.,TRBV6-1,CATWQGPTNGYTF,TGTGCCACCTGGCAGGGCCCAACAAATGGCTACACCTTC
many,TRBJ2-5,.,TRBV7-2,CASSLAWGRETQYF,TGTGCCAGCAGCTTAGCATGGGGCCGGGAGACCCAGTACTTC